This TCR beta chain originates from a study of blood T cells in healthy people across ages. About the study: Template switching retrieved approximately one barcoded beta molecule for each two T cells. Study observations and caveats: Nothing was known about donor CMV status, and this possibly confounded expanded clonotype changes.

The second PCR ran roughly 7 to 12 cycles with a sample-barcoded 5' primer and J-beta primers. Every molecule of cDNA carried a tag from a template-switch adaptor with 12 random nucleotides. TCRdb re-called the 5' RACE reads through MiXCR, storing one row per CDR3 protein. The sample has 1.5 million to 1.9 million distinct CDR3 sequences, approximately 42% seen once. On this clonotype itself: Its antigen remains unknown.

The TCR originated in a woman aged 18-29 years in good health. The sequencing sample was made of blood.

The CDR3 protein is CASSLDGRTVHNEQFF. The CDR3 DNA reads as TGTGCCAGCAGCTTAGACGGGCGGACAGTTCACAATGAGCAGTTCTTC. The chain is built from TRBV7-9 and TRBJ2-1, with D possibly matching TRBD1 (6 bases). The V gene's germline CDR1 is SEHNR and CDR2 FQNEAQ (reference sequence). CDR3 length: 16 residues. The V end lost 1 base, the J end lost 5 bases, and 15 bases lay between the germline ends. Full variable domain (remainder filled in from reference TRBV7-9 and TRBJ2-1): DTGVSQNPRHKITKRGQNVTFRCDPISEHNRLYWYRQTLGQGPEFLTYFQNEAQLEKSRLLSDRFSAERPKGSFSTLEIQRTEQGDSAMYLCASSLDGRTVHNEQFFGPGTRLTVL.